This T cell receptor (beta chain) was documented in a study of cytomegalovirus exposure and HLA in healthy donors. Overall study findings and caveats: While the bulk of TCR sequences proved rare, some public TCRs turned up in many donors. A few chains linked to CMV were shown in vitro to be specific for CMV antigens.

Worth noting for this clone: Its antigen is unidentified.

Measured with immunoSEQ multiplex PCR; TCRdb has only the in-frame clones, and not every one. The table lists about 66,000 clones, around 96% of them singletons. Germline V gene lookup returns CDR1 SQVTM and CDR2 ANQGSEA. The J segment lost 9 bases and the V segment lost 6 bases, leaving 11 bases of the junction unmatched. The CDR3 loop spans 13 amino acids. The V gene is TRBV29-1, the J gene TRBJ2-1; 7 bases fit TRBD2. This TCR derives from a man in his late teens or twenties in good health and CMV-seronegative. Sample: PBMCs. The CDR3 sequence: CSVPDGGEGEQFF. Written as DNA, the CDR3 is TGCAGCGTCCCCGACGGAGGGGAGGGTGAGCAGTTCTTC.